These T cell receptor beta chains were read from a single sample in a study of Ad26.COV2.S vaccination and SARS-CoV-2 variants. The method was immunoSEQ multiplex PCR; TCRdb's version includes in-frame clones alone and lacks a portion of them. The sample contains 380,000 or so clones, about four fifths of which appear only once. Sequenced here: peripheral blood, sampled in a trial of Ad26.COV2.S vaccine versus placebo. The receptor set was obtained from a person between 18 and 60 years old who received the Ad26.COV2.S COVID-19 vaccine or a placebo. CDR3s include the opening cysteine and the closing phenylalanine or tryptophan. The order of the fields is V gene, clone size, D gene, J gene, CDR3 protein, CDR3 DNA. A D gene is named only where the DNA matches it firmly. Size is omitted from some rows. Given values are once, few, many or a class for expanded clones.

TRBV19	NA	NA	TRBJ1-5	CASSIRDTHQPQHF	TGTGCCAGTAGTATTAGGGATACGCATCAGCCCCAGCATTTT
TRBV29-1	NA	TRBD1	TRBJ2-5	CSVGTGGAETQYF	TGCAGCGTCGGGACAGGGGGGGCAGAGACCCAGTACTTC
TRBV5-1	NA	NA	TRBJ1-5	CASSLGFGGHQPQHF	TGCGCCAGCAGCTTGGGGTTCGGGGGCCATCAGCCCCAGCATTTT
TRBV11-2	once	TRBD1	TRBJ1-1	CASSLSGGYTEAFF	TGTGCCAGCAGCTTATCAGGGGGCTACACTGAAGCTTTCTTT
TRBV5-4	NA	TRBD2	TRBJ2-2	CASSLLAGGPHGELFF	TGTGCCAGCAGCTTACTCGCGGGGGGGCCTCACGGGGAGCTGTTTTTT
TRBV5-1	NA	TRBD2	TRBJ2-2	CASSLGLAGVSDSGELFF	TGCGCCAGCAGTCTGGGACTAGCGGGAGTTTCTGATTCCGGGGAGCTGTTTTTT
TRBV4-3	NA	NA	TRBJ2-7	CASSQAPPPWGSYEQYF	TGCGCCAGCAGCCAAGCCCCCCCGCCTTGGGGTTCCTACGAGCAGTACTTC
TRBV30	NA	NA	TRBJ2-7	CAWSGPRGNLYEQYF	TGTGCCTGGAGCGGGCCAAGGGGGAACCTCTACGAGCAGTACTTC
TRBV21-1	NA	NA	TRBJ1-5	CASSKVPNEMEPQHF	TGTGCCAGCAGCAAAGTACCCAATGAGATGGAACCCCAGCATTTT
TRBV25-1	once	NA	TRBJ1-4	CASSETGFNEKLFF	TGTGCCAGCAGTGAAACAGGGTTTAATGAAAAACTGTTTTTT
TRBV9	NA	TRBD2	TRBJ2-7	CASSVGGDYPYEQYF	TGTGCCAGCAGCGTAGGCGGGGACTACCCCTACGAGCAGTACTTC
TRBV27	NA	TRBD2	TRBJ2-2	CASSSHSGRDGELFF	TGTGCCAGCAGTTCTCATAGCGGGAGGGACGGGGAGCTGTTTTTT
TRBV19	NA	NA	TRBJ2-7	CASSIARGYEQYF	TGTGCCAGTAGTATAGCCCGGGGCTACGAGCAGTACTTC
TRBV2	NA	NA	TRBJ1-5	CASSFQLGGRVGNQPQHF	TGTGCCAGCAGTTTCCAGCTAGGGGGGCGCGTAGGCAATCAGCCCCAGCATTTT
TRBV30	few	TRBD1	TRBJ2-7	CAWSVLLDRGVYEQYF	TGTGCCTGGAGTGTACTACTGGACAGGGGGGTCTACGAGCAGTACTTC
TRBV7-2	few	NA	TRBJ1-5	CASSLAEGPQPQHF	TGTGCCAGCAGCTTAGCGGAGGGGCCGCAGCCCCAGCATTTT